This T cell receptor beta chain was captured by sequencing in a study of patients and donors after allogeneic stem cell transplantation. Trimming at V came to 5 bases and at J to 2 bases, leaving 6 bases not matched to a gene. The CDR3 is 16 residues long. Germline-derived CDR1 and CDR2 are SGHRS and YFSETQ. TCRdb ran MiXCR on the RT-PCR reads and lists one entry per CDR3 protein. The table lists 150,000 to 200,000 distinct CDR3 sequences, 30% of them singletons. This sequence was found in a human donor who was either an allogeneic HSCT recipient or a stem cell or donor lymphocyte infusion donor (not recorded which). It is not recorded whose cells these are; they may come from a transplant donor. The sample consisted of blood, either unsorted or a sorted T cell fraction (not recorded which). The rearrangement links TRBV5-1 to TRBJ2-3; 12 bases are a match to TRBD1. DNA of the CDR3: TGCGCCAGCAGAGCTCCGGGACAGGGGGCCACAGATACGCAGTATTTT. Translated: CASRAPGQGATDTQYF.